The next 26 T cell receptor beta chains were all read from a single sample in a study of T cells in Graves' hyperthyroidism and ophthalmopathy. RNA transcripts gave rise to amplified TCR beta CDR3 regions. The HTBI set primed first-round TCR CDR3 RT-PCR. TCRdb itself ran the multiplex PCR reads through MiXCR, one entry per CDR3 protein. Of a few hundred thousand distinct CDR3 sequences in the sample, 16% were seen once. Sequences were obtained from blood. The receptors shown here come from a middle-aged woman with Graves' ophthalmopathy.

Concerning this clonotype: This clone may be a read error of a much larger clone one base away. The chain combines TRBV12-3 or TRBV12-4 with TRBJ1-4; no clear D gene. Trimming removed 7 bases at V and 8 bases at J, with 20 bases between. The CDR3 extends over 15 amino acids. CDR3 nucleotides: TGTGCCAGCATCTCCCGGTTCCAAATCGGGGAAAAACTGTTTTTT. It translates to CASISRFQIGEKLFF.

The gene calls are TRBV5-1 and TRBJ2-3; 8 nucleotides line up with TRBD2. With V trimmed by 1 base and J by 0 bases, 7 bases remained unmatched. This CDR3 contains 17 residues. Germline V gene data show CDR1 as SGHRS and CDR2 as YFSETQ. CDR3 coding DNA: TGCGCCAGCAGCTTGCCCAGCGGGGGCCTTAGCACAGATACGCAGTATTTT. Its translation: CASSLPSGGLSTDTQYF.

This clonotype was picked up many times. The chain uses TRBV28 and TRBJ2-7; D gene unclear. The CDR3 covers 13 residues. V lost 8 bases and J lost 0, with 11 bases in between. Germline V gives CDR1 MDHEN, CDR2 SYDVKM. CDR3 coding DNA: TGTGCCAGCGGGGAAAGCTTCTCCTACGAGCAGTACTTC. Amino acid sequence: CASGESFSYEQYF.

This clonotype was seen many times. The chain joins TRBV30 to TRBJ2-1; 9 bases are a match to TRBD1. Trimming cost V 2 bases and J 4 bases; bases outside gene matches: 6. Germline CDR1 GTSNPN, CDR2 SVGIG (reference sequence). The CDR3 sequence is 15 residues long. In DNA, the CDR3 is TGTGCCTGGAGTTTGGACAGGGGTGGATACAATGAGCAGTTCTTC. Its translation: CAWSLDRGGYNEQFF. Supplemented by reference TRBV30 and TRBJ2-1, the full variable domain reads SQTIHQWPATLVQPVGSPLSLECTVEGTSNPNLYWYRQAAGRGLQLLFYSVGIGQISSEVPQNLSASRPQDRQFILSSKKLLLSDSGFYLCAWSLDRGGYNEQFFGPGTRLTVL.

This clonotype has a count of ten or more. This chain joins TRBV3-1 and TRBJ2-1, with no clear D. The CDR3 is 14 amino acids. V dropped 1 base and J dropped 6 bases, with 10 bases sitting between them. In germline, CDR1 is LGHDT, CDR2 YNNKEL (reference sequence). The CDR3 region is CASSQGVPSNEQFF. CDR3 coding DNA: TGTGCCAGCAGCCAAGGGGTACCATCCAATGAGCAGTTCTTC.

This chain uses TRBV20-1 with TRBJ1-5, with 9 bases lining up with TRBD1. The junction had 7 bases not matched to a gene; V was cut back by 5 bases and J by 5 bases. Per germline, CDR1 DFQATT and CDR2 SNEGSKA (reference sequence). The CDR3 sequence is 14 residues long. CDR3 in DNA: TGCAGTGCTCCCCGGGACAGGGATTATCAGCCCCAGCATTTT. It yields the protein CSAPRDRDYQPQHF.

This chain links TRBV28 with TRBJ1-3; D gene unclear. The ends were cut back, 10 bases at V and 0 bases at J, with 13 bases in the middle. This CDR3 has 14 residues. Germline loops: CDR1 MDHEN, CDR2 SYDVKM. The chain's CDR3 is CAIYGVNSGNTIYF. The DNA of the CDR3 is TGTGCCATCTATGGTGTTAACTCTGGAAACACCATATATTTT.

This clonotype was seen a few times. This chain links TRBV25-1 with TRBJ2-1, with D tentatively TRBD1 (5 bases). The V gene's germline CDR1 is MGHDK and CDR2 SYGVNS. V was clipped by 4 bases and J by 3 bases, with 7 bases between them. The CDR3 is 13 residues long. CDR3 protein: CASSADSYNEQFF. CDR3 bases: TGTGCCAGCAGTGCCGACAGCTACAATGAGCAGTTCTTC.

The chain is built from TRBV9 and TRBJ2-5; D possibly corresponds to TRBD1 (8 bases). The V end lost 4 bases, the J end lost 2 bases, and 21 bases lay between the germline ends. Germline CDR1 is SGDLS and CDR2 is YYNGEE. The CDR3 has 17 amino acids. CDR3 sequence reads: CASSLEAGQGLQETQYF. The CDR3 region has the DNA TGTGCCAGCAGCCTCGAGGCTGGACAGGGACTACAAGAGACCCAGTACTTC.

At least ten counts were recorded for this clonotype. This CDR3 reads CASAGTGPYEQYF. DNA for the CDR3: TGCGCCAGCGCCGGGACAGGACCTTACGAGCAGTACTTC. The chain uses TRBV5-1 and TRBJ2-7, with TRBD1 identical over 8 bases. This CDR3 contains 13 residues. Per the germline V gene, CDR1 is SGHRS and CDR2 is YFSETQ. With 7 bases clipped from V and 4 bases from J, the junction kept 7 bases outside the gene matches. The full variable domain, rest sourced from reference TRBV5-1 and TRBJ2-7, is KAGVTQTPRYLIKTRGQQVTLSCSPISGHRSVSWYQQTPGQGLQFLFEYFSETQRNKGNFPGRFSGRQFSNSRSEMNVSTLELGDSALYLCASAGTGPYEQYFGPGTRLTVT.

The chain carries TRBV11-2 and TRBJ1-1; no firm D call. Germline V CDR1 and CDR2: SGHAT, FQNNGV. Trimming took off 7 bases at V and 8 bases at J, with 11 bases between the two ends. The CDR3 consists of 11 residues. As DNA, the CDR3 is TGTGCCAGCACCTGGGAGCGGGAAGCTTTCTTT. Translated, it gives CASTWEREAFF.

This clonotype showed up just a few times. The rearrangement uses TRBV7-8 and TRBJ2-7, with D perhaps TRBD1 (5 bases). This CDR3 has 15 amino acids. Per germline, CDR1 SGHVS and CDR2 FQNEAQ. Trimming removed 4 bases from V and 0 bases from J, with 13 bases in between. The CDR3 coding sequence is TGTGCCAGCAGCTCCGCAGGGCCTGCCTCCTACGAGCAGTACTTC. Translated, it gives CASSSAGPASYEQYF.

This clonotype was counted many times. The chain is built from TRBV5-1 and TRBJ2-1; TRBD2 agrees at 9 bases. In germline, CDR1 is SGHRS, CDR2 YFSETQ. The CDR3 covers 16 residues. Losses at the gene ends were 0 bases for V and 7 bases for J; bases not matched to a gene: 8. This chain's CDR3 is CASSLVVAGVLNEQFF. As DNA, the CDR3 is TGCGCCAGCAGCTTGGTGGTAGCGGGAGTTTTGAATGAGCAGTTCTTC.

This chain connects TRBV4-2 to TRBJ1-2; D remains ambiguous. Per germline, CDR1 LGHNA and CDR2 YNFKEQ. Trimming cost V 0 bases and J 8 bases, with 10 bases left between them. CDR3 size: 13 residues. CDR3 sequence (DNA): TGTGCCAGCAGCCAAGATGGGCCTTGGGGCTACACCTTC. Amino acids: CASSQDGPWGYTF.

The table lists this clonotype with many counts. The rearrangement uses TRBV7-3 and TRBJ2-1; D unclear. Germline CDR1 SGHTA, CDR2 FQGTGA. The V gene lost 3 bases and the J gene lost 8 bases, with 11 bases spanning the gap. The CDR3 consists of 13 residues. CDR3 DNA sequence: TGTGCCAGCAGCTTGGGGAATGGGGATGAGCAGTTCTTC. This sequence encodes CASSLGNGDEQFF.

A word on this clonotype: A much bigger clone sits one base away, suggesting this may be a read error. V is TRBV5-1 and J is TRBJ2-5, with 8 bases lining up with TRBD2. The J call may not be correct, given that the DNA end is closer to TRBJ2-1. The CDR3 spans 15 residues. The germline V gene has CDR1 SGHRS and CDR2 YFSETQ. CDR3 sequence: CASSLQSGSEETQFF. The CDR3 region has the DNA TGCGCCAGCAGCTTACAAAGCGGGAGCGAGGAGACCCAGTTCTTC.

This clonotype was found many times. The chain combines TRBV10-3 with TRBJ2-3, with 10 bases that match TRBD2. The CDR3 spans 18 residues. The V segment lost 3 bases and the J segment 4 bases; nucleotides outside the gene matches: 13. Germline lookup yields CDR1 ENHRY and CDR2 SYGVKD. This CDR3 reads CAISDWPSGGNKADTQYF. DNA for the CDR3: TGTGCCATCAGTGACTGGCCTAGCGGGGGCAACAAGGCAGATACGCAGTATTTT.

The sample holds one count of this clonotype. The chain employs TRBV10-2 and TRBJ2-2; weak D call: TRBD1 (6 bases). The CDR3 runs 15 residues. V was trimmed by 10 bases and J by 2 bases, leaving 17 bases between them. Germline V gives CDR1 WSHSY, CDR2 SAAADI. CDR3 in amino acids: CATVTVQGNTGELFF. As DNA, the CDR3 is TGCGCCACCGTTACGGTACAGGGAAACACCGGGGAGCTGTTTTTT.

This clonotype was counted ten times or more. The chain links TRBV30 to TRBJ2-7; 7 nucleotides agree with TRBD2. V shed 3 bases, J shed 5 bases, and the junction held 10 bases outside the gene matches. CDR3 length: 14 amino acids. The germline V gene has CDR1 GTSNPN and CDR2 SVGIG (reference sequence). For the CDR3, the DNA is TGTGCCTGGAGGGGGGGGACCCTTCGCCACGAGCAGTACTTC. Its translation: CAWRGGTLRHEQYF.

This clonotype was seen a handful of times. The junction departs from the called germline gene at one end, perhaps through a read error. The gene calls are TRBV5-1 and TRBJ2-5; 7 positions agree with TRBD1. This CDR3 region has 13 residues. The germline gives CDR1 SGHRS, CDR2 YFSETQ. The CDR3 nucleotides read TGCGCCAGCGGCCGGGACAGTCGAGAGGCCCAGTACTTC. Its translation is CASGRDSREAQYF.

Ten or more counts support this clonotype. CDR3 nucleotide sequence: TGTGCCAGCATGGGCGGTATGTACGAGCAGTACTTC. This encodes CASMGGMYEQYF. This rearrangement joins TRBV28 to TRBJ2-7; no reliable D call. This CDR3 contains 12 residues. The germline V gene has CDR1 MDHEN and CDR2 SYDVKM. Trimming stripped 7 bases from V and 4 bases from J, with 11 bases between.

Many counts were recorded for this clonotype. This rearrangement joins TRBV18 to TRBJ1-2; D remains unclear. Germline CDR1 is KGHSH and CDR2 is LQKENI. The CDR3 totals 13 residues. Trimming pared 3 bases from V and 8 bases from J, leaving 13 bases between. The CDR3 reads CASSPLEASGYTF. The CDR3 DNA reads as TGTGCCAGCTCACCGCTGGAGGCATCGGGCTACACCTTC. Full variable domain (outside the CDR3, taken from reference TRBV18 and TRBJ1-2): NAGVMQNPRHLVRRRGQEARLRCSPMKGHSHVYWYRQLPEEGLKFMVYLQKENIIDESGMPKERFSAEFPKEGPSILRIQQVVRGDSAAYFCASSPLEASGYTFGSGTRLTVV.

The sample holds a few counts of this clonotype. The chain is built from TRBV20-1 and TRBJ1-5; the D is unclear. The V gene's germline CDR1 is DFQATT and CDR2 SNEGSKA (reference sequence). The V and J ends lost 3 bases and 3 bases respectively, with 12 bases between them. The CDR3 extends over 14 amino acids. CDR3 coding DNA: TGCAGTGCTAGTATGGCAGCTGTCAATCAGCCCCAGCATTTT. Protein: CSASMAAVNQPQHF.

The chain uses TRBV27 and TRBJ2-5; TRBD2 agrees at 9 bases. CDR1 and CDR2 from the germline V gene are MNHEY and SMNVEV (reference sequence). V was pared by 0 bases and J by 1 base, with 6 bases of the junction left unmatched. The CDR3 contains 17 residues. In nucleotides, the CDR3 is TGTGCCAGCAGTTTATCAGGTTCGACTAGCGGCCAAGAGACCCAGTACTTC. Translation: CASSLSGSTSGQETQYF.

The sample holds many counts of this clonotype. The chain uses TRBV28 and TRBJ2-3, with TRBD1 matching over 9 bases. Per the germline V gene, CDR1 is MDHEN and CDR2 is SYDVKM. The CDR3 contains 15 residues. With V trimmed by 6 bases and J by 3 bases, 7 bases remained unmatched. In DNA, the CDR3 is TGTGCCAGCAGCACGAACAGGGGGCTTACAGATACGCAGTATTTT. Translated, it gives CASSTNRGLTDTQYF.

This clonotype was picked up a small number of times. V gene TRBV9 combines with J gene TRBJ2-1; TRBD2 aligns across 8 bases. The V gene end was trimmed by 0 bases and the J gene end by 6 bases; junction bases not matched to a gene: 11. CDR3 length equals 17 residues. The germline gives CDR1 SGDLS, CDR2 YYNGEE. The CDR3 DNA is TGTGCCAGCAGCGTAGACGCTCGTGGACTAGCAAGCAATGAGCAGTTCTTC. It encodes CASSVDARGLASNEQFF.